These 13 T cell receptor beta chains share one sample of origin, sequenced in a study of blood T cell repertoires in COVID-19. The protocol was immunoSEQ multiplex PCR, while the TCRdb copy is restricted to in-frame clones and leaves out a portion. Of 300,000 to 450,000 clones listed, approximately 89% were seen once; the top ten hold 2.3%. The sequenced sample consisted of peripheral blood. These receptors came from a woman aged 55-75 years with COVID-19, enrolled during active disease.

This chain uses TRBV5-1 with TRBJ1-2; 10 bases match TRBD1. CDR1 and CDR2 from the germline V gene are SGHRS and YFSETQ. CDR3 size: 19 residues. V lost 4 bases, J lost 5 bases, and 20 bases stayed unmatched. In DNA, the CDR3 is TGCGCCAGCAGCGCCAAATACCGGGACAGGGGCCGGGTCGAGTATGGCTACACCTTC. Amino acid sequence: CASSAKYRDRGRVEYGYTF.

The rearrangement links TRBV5-1 to TRBJ2-5, with 10 bases fitting TRBD2. The CDR3 totals 15 residues. Germline lookup yields CDR1 SGHRS and CDR2 YFSETQ. V lost 4 bases to trimming and J lost 9 bases; unmatched junction nucleotides: 12. The CDR3 nucleotides read TGCGCCAGCAGCCCCTTTCTAGCGGGAGTTTTCGCCCAGTACTTC. The encoded protein is CASSPFLAGVFAQYF.

V and J are TRBV5-1 and TRBJ1-2, with TRBD1 matching over 9 bases. With 4 bases clipped from V and 9 bases from J, the junction kept 13 bases outside the gene matches. The CDR3 extends over 15 amino acids. Germline V gene data show CDR1 as SGHRS and CDR2 as YFSETQ. The CDR3 here is CASSPTDRGLQSYTF. Here the CDR3 DNA reads TGCGCCAGCAGCCCCACGGACAGGGGCTTACAGAGCTACACCTTC.

This clone was seen a single time. The chain has TRBV6-5 and TRBJ2-3; possibly TRBD2 for D (5 bases). Trimming pared 5 bases from V and 4 bases from J, leaving 16 bases between. The CDR3 is made up of 15 amino acids. CDR1 is MNHEY, CDR2 SVGAGI, per germline. Written as DNA, the CDR3 is TGTGCCAGCAGTCCCCGAGGGTCAGACTCAGATACGCAGTATTTT. This gives the protein CASSPRGSDSDTQYF.

This clone was recorded once. The gene calls are TRBV4-1 and TRBJ2-3; D remains ambiguous. The CDR3 sequence is 13 residues long. Germline lookup yields CDR1 MGHRA and CDR2 YSYEKL. Trimming left V 1 base short and J 7 bases short, with 9 bases between. DNA of the CDR3: TGCGCCAGCAGCCAAGGAGGAACGAATACGCAGTATTTT. Amino acid sequence: CASSQGGTNTQYF.

This clone was picked up one time. The chain couples TRBV9 to TRBJ1-1; 7 bases line up with TRBD1. V lost 4 bases to trimming and J lost 1 base; unmatched junction nucleotides: 7. The length of the CDR3 is 15 residues. CDR1 SGDLS and CDR2 YYNGEE come from the germline V gene. DNA for the CDR3: TGTGCCAGCAGCCCTCGGGACAGAGAGAACACTGAAGCTTTCTTT. Translation gives CASSPRDRENTEAFF.

This clone was picked up a small number of times. The chain couples TRBV5-4 to TRBJ1-1, with a possible D match to TRBD1 (5 bases). Trimming took 4 bases from V and 7 from J, leaving 14 bases between them. Germline values: CDR1 SGHNT, CDR2 YYREEE (reference sequence). CDR3 length: 13 amino acids. This CDR3 reads CASSPGERGEAFF. The CDR3 nucleotides are TGTGCCAGCAGCCCCGGTGAAAGGGGTGAAGCTTTCTTT.

V is TRBV6-6 and J is TRBJ2-7; D not resolved. V was trimmed by 7 bases and J by 3 bases, leaving 13 bases between them. There are 13 residues in the CDR3. In germline, CDR1 is MNHNY, CDR2 SVGAGI (reference sequence). DNA of the CDR3: TGTGCCAGCAATCAGCAGCGAAACTACGAGCAGTACTTC. Protein sequence: CASNQQRNYEQYF.

This clone has only a few counts. The chain has TRBV5-6 and TRBJ1-3; D remains ambiguous. From germline, CDR1 is SGHDT and CDR2 YYEEEE. The CDR3 extends over 14 amino acids. Trimming pared 6 bases from V and 4 bases from J, leaving 14 bases between. The CDR3 region is CASTVGSRGNTIYF. CDR3 sequence (DNA): TGTGCCAGCACCGTGGGCAGCCGGGGAAACACCATATATTTT.

The chain couples TRBV7-3 to TRBJ2-5, with D maybe TRBD2 (5 bases). The CDR3 is 16 residues long. Germline values: CDR1 SGHTA, CDR2 FQGTGA. The V gene lost 0 bases and the J gene lost 4 bases, with 15 bases spanning the gap. The CDR3 reads CASSLTPGGGGETQYF. The CDR3 region has the DNA TGTGCCAGCAGCTTAACCCCAGGAGGTGGCGGAGAGACCCAGTACTTC.

The chain combines TRBV28 with TRBJ2-3; 8 bases match TRBD1. In germline, CDR1 is MDHEN, CDR2 SYDVKM. The ends lost 6 bases at V and 1 base at J; junction bases unmatched: 9. There are 16 residues in the CDR3. The CDR3 DNA sequence: TGTGCCAGCAGGCCTCAACCGGGACAGGGCACAGATACGCAGTATTTT. The encoded protein is CASRPQPGQGTDTQYF.

This sequence joins TRBV5-8 and TRBJ1-5; 10 bases are shared with TRBD1. CDR1 is SGHTS, CDR2 YDEGEE, per germline. The V gene end was trimmed by 5 bases and the J gene end by 5 bases; junction bases not matched to a gene: 7. This CDR3 contains 15 residues. The CDR3 DNA is TGTGCCAGCAGGCCCCGGGACAGGGGTGATCAGCCCCAGCATTTT. Its protein product is CASRPRDRGDQPQHF.

This chain links TRBV7-2 with TRBJ1-2, with 10 nucleotides matching TRBD1. The CDR3 is made up of 15 amino acids. Germline V gives CDR1 SGHTA, CDR2 FQGNSA. The trim removed 1 base at V and 5 bases at J, leaving 4 bases unmatched. CDR3 DNA: TGTGCCAGCAGCTTAGGACAGGGGGCTTTGTATGGCTACACCTTC. This encodes CASSLGQGALYGYTF.